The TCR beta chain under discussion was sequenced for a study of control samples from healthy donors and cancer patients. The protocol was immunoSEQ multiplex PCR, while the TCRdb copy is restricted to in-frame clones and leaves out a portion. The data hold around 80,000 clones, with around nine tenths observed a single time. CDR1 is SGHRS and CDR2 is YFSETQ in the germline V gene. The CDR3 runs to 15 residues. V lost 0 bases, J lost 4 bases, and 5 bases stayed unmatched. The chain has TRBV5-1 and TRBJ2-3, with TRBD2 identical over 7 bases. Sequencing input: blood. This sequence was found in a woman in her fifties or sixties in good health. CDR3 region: CASSLDLGGSDTQYF. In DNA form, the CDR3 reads TGCGCCAGCAGCTTGGATTTGGGGGGGTCAGATACGCAGTATTTT.